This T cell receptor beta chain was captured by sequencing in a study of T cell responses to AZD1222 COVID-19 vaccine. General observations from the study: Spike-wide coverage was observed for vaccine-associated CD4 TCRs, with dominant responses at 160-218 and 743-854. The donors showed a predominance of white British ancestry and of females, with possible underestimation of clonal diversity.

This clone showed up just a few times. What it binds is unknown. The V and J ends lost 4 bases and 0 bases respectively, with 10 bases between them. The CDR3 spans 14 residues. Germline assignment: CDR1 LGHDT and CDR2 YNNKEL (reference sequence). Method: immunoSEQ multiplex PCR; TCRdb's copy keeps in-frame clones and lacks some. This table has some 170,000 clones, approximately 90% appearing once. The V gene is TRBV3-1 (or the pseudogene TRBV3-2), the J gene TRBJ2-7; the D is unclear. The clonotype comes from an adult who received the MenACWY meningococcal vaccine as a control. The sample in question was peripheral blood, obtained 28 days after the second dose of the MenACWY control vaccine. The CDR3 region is CASSPFGRSYEQYF. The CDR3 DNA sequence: TGTGCCAGCAGCCCCTTCGGGCGCTCCTACGAGCAGTACTTC.